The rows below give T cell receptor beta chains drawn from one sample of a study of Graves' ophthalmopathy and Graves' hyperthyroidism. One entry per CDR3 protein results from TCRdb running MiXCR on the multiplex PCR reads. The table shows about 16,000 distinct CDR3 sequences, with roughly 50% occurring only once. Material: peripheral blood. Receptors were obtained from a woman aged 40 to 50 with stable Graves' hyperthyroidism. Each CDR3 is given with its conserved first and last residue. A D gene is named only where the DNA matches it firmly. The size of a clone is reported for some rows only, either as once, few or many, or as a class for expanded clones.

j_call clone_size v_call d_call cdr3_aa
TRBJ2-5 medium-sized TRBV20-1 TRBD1 CSARSGQGQETQYF
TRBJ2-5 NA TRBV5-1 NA CASNQTLYRGGQETQYF
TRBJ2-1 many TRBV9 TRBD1 CASSAVSGQGSGEQFF
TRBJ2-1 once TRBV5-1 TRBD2 CASTWTSEGSSEQFF
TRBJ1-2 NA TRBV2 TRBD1 CAGSDGQGGTCGYTF
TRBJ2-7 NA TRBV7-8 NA CASSLALNEQYF
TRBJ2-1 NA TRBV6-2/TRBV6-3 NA CASSPRIPGEQFF
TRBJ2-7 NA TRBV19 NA CASSGQGVGKYF
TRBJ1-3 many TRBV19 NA CASSVIPGAGNTIYF
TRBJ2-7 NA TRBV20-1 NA CSVRGYSYEQYF
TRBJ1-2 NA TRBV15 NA CATSSVDRFSLNYGYTF
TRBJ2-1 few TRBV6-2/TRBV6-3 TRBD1 CASSPGQGGYNEQFF
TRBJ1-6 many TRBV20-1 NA CSARVGNNSPLHF
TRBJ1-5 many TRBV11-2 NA CASSRGNQPQHF
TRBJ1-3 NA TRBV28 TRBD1 CASKQTGTGNTIYF
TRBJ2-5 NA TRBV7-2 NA CASSDPDREGETQYF
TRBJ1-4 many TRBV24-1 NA CATSEGARGINEKLFF
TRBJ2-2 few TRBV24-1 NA CATSDLGTLTGELFF
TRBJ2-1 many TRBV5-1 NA CASSLDTTRYNEQFF
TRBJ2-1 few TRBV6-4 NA CASSSGSYNEQFF
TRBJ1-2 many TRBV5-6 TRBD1 CASSATGSGGYTF
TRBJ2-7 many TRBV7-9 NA CASSLASRVGRYEQYF
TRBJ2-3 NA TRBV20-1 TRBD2 CSAKGLAGNTDTQYF
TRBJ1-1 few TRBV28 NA CASSLSVNTEAFF
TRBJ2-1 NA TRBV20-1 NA CSARGGIASSYNEQFF